The sequence of this T cell receptor beta chain was determined in a study of T cells in tuberculosis. A word on this clone: What it binds is not known. A junction end diverges from the germline sequence, so it may reflect a read error.

Germline lookup yields CDR1 LGHNT and CDR2 FRNRAP. The CDR3 has 11 residues. Some clones are missing from TCRdb's copy, which holds only in-frame ones; the method was immunoSEQ multiplex PCR. The data show about 20,000 clones, with around 91% seen just once and around 15% held by the top ten. Broader study findings: Using the GMM-specific repertoire gave about 84% accuracy versus 60% to 70% with motifs.

Sequencing was performed on PBMCs. The source of this sequence is a donor aged 10 to 29 with latent tuberculosis or without tuberculosis infection. The chain joins TRBV12-5 to TRBJ1-1; no clear D gene. The CDR3 DNA follows: TGTGCTAGTGGCCTAAACAGTGAAGCTTTCTTT. Its protein is CASGLNSEAFF.